This T cell receptor (beta chain) was documented in a study of T-cell reconstitution after alpha-beta-depleted transplantation in children. For TCRbeta, the library was prepared with unique molecular identifiers. TCRdb re-called the PCR reads through MiXCR, storing one row per CDR3 protein. The sample yields about 440,000 distinct CDR3 sequences, roughly 44% seen once. Study-wide points: Some patients' high day-60 TCRbeta diversity was attributed to recipient cells surviving conditioning. By one year post-transplant, T-cell counts and diversity largely arose from T cells that were newly produced. About two months after transplant, alpha-beta T cells reportedly came from several hundred expanded graft clones.

A note on this clonotype: The antigen remains unidentified.

The CDR3 runs to 16 residues. Germline CDR1 is SGHRS and CDR2 is YFSETQ. Trimming stripped 0 bases from V and 3 bases from J, with 16 bases between. The source was PBMCs, collected before TCRalphabeta/CD19-depleted stem cell transplant. The rearrangement links TRBV5-1 to TRBJ2-7; D is perhaps TRBD1 (6 bases). The receptor was derived from a girl aged 2 to 10 with aplastic anemia, due to receive a stem cell transplant. The CDR3 sequence: CASSLANGQGNYEQYF. CDR3 nucleotides: TGCGCCAGCAGCTTGGCCAACGGGCAGGGGAACTACGAGCAGTACTTC.